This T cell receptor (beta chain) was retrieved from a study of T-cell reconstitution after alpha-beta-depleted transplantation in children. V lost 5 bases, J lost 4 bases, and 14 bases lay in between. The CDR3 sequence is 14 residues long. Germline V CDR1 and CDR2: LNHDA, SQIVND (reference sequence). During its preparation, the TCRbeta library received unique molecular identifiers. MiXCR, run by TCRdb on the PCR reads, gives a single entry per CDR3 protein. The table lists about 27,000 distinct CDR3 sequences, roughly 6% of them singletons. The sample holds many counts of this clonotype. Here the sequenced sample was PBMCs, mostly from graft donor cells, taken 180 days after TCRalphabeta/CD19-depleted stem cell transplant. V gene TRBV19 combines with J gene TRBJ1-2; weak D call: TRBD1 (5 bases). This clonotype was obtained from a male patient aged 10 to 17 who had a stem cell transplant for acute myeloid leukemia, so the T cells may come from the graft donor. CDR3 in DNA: TGTGCCAGTAGTCCCCCGGGACGGAGCTATGGCTACACCTTC. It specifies CASSPPGRSYGYTF. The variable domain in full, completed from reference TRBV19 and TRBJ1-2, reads DGGITQSPKYLFRKEGQNVTLSCEQNLNHDAMYWYRQDPGQGLRLIYYSQIVNDFQKGDIAEGYSVSREKKESFPLTVTSAQKNPTAFYLCASSPPGRSYGYTFGSGTRLTVV.